Listed below are T cell receptor beta chains from one sample, sequenced in a study of cytomegalovirus exposure and HLA in healthy donors. The assay was immunoSEQ multiplex PCR, and TCRdb's table has in-frame clones only and misses some. The table lists 130,000 or so clones, roughly four fifths of them singletons. Material: PBMCs. The source of these receptors is a male donor in good health and CMV-seronegative. Both conserved end residues are part of each CDR3. D genes are given only for firm matches. Clone size is shown for a subset of rows, as once, few, many or a class of expanded clone.

d_gene	abundance	j_gene	v_gene	CDR3nt	CDR3aa
-	once	TRBJ1-2	TRBV18	TGTGCCAGCTCACCATCGGGGGAGAACTATGGCTACACCTTC	CASSPSGENYGYTF
TRBD1	-	TRBJ2-3	TRBV7-9	TGTGCCAGCAGCCGATACCCGGAGGGACAGGGGATTACAGATACGCAGTATTTT	CASSRYPEGQGITDTQYF
TRBD2	-	TRBJ2-1	TRBV9	TGTGCCAGCAGCGTAGGCGGGACTATCTACAATGAGCAGTTCTTC	CASSVGGTIYNEQFF
TRBD2	-	TRBJ2-7	TRBV28	TGTGCCAGTTATCGGGGAGGGAGCTCCTACGAGCAGTACTTC	CASYRGGSSYEQYF
TRBD2	-	TRBJ2-1	TRBV7-9	TGTGCCAGCAGCCCGCTCACTAGCGGGAGATTCAATGAGCAGTTCTTC	CASSPLTSGRFNEQFF
TRBD1	-	TRBJ1-4	TRBV10-2	TGCGCCAGCAGTGACTCCTCGGGGACAGGGGGTGAAAAACTGTTTTTT	CASSDSSGTGGEKLFF
TRBD1	-	TRBJ2-3	TRBV29-1	TGCAGCGTCAAACTGACAGGGGGCACAGATACGCAGTATTTT	CSVKLTGGTDTQYF
TRBD1	-	TRBJ2-1	TRBV19	TGTGCCAGTAGTATAGGGGACAGGGGTCCCTACAATGAGCAGTTCTTC	CASSIGDRGPYNEQFF
TRBD1	-	TRBJ1-2	TRBV5-4	TGTGCCAGCAGCCTATCGGGACAGGGGGGCTATGGCTACACCTTC	CASSLSGQGGYGYTF
TRBD2	-	TRBJ2-3	TRBV4-2	TGTGCCAGCAGCCAAGATGCAGGACTAGCGGGAGAAACAGATACGCAGTATTTT	CASSQDAGLAGETDTQYF
TRBD1	-	TRBJ2-1	TRBV6-5	TGTGCCAGCAGTTTATATACAGGACAGGGGTGGAATGAGCAGTTCTTC	CASSLYTGQGWNEQFF
TRBD2	few	TRBJ2-2	TRBV18	TGTGCCAGCTCAAAGGAGGCTAGCGGGATCGCGAACACCGGGGAGCTGTTTTTT	CASSKEASGIANTGELFF
TRBD1	-	TRBJ1-1	TRBV7-3	TGTGCCAGCAGCTTAACGCATGGGACAGGCGAGGCCAACTTT	CASSLTHGTGEANF
TRBD2	-	TRBJ2-1	TRBV11-2	TGTGCCAGCAGCTTCCCGACTAGCGGGGGGGCTGATGAGCAGTTCTTC	CASSFPTSGGADEQFF
TRBD1	-	TRBJ2-3	TRBV28	TGTGCCAGCAGTCAGGGAGGGACAGGGCTTGATACGCAGTATTTT	CASSQGGTGLDTQYF
TRBD1	-	TRBJ2-7	TRBV7-8	TGTGCCAGCAGCCAGGACAGGGTCGCGTTTGAGCAGTACTTC	CASSQDRVAFEQYF
-	-	TRBJ2-7	TRBV4-3	TGCGCCAGCAGCCCAATCTCGTACAGGGCACCCTACGAGCAGTACTTC	CASSPISYRAPYEQYF
TRBD2	-	TRBJ2-7	TRBV25-1	TGTGCCAGCCACGGGACTAGCAGCTACGAGCAGTACTTC	CASHGTSSYEQYF
TRBD2	-	TRBJ2-3	TRBV4-1	TGCGCCAGCAGCCCCGTTGGGAGGGCGCGTATCACAGATACGCAGTATTTT	CASSPVGRARITDTQYF
TRBD1	few	TRBJ1-6	TRBV28	TGTGCCAGCACCCCCGACAGGGGCGTCTCACCCCTCCACTTT	CASTPDRGVSPLHF
TRBD1	-	TRBJ2-7	TRBV6-4	TGTGCCAGCAGTGGTCCCGGGACAGACGCCTACGAGCAGTACTTC	CASSGPGTDAYEQYF
TRBD1	-	TRBJ1-2	TRBV18	TGTGCCAGCTCACAGACAGGGGGCGGCTACACCTTC	CASSQTGGGYTF
TRBD2	-	TRBJ2-1	TRBV11-2	TGTGCCAGCAGCCAGCTCGGGAGGGTAGGGGGTAACTACAATGAGCAGTTCTTC	CASSQLGRVGGNYNEQFF
TRBD1	-	TRBJ2-5	TRBV28	TGTGCCAGCAGTGGTACAGGGGTTCAGGAGACCCAGTACTTC	CASSGTGVQETQYF
-	few	TRBJ2-1	TRBV4-2	TGTGCCAGCAGCCAAGACAGGGGATCCTACAATGAGCAGTTCTTC	CASSQDRGSYNEQFF
-	once	TRBJ1-2	TRBV6-6	TGTGCCAGCAGGTCCGACTCCGGGACAAACAGTTTCTCCTTC	CASRSDSGTNSFSF
-	-	TRBJ1-1	TRBV7-8	TGTGCCAGCAGCTTAGGGGGGGGGTCCACTGAAGCTTTCTTT	CASSLGGGSTEAFF
TRBD1	-	TRBJ2-7	TRBV19	TGTGCCTCCGGGACAGGTTCCTACGAGCAGTACTTC	CASGTGSYEQYF
TRBD2	-	TRBJ2-2	TRBV15	TGTGCCACCAGCAGTTCATGGCCAGCAGGGAGGGTTCACACCGGGGAGCTGTTTTTT	CATSSSWPAGRVHTGELFF
TRBD1	-	TRBJ2-7	TRBV28	TGTGCCAGCAGTTTACCAAGACAGGGATCTTCCTACGAGCAGTACTTC	CASSLPRQGSSYEQYF
TRBD2	-	TRBJ2-7	TRBV5-6	TGTGCCAGCAGCTTAACCGGGACTATCTCCTACGAGCAGTACTTC	CASSLTGTISYEQYF
-	-	TRBJ2-2	TRBV19	TGTGCCAGTAGGAACAGGGACCTGAACACCGGGGAGCTGTTTTTT	CASRNRDLNTGELFF
TRBD1	-	TRBJ2-7	TRBV2	TGTGCCAGCAGAAACCCGGGACAGGGCCCCTACGAGCAGTACTTC	CASRNPGQGPYEQYF
-	-	TRBJ2-7	TRBV11-2	TGTGCCAGCAGTTTAAGCAGGGTTAGCTCCTACGAGCAGTACTTC	CASSLSRVSSYEQYF
-	-	TRBJ2-5	TRBV13	TGTGCCAGCAGCACGGGACTGCAAGAGACCCAGTACTTC	CASSTGLQETQYF
-	-	TRBJ2-7	TRBV28	TGTGCCAGCAGTTCCGCGGGGCCGCGTTCGGACGAGCAGTACTTC	CASSSAGPRSDEQYF
-	few	TRBJ1-1	TRBV30	TGTGCCTGGAGTCGGGGTGGTAACACTGAAGCTTTCTTT	CAWSRGGNTEAFF
-	few	TRBJ2-1	TRBV7-2	TGTGCCAGCAGCTTAAAACTCCATGTTAGCGATGAGCAGTTCTTC	CASSLKLHVSDEQFF
-	few	TRBJ1-6	TRBV9	TGTGCCAGCAGCGTAGGCGGGGGCATGGCACCCCTCCACTTT	CASSVGGGMAPLHF
-	-	TRBJ2-7	TRBV27	TGTGCCAGCAGTTTTAACAGGGTCCTAGACGAGCAGTACTTC	CASSFNRVLDEQYF
TRBD1	few	TRBJ1-5	TRBV7-2	TGTGCCAGCAGCTCCGACAGGGTGAATCAGCCCCAGCATTTT	CASSSDRVNQPQHF
-	-	TRBJ2-7	TRBV28	TGTGCCAGCAGTTCCGGACTATACGAGCAGTACTTC	CASSSGLYEQYF
TRBD1	-	TRBJ2-7	TRBV27	TGTGCCAGCAGTTTGCGGACAGGCTACGAGCAGTACTTC	CASSLRTGYEQYF
-	few	TRBJ1-5	TRBV28	TGTGCCAGCACCCTCAGGGTTAGCAATCAGCCCCAGCATTTT	CASTLRVSNQPQHF
TRBD2	-	TRBJ2-3	TRBV7-2	TGTGCCAGCAGCTTCCTAGCGGGAGGCGGCCGGGCAGATACGCAGTATTTT	CASSFLAGGGRADTQYF
-	-	TRBJ2-2	TRBV7-6	TGTGCCAGCAGCTTCGCGGGGCGGCTGGTGACCGGGGAGCTGTTTTTT	CASSFAGRLVTGELFF
-	-	TRBJ2-1	TRBV4-1	TGCGCCAGCAGCCAAGGTGTCCCTCTCAATGAGCAGTTCTTC	CASSQGVPLNEQFF
-	few	TRBJ2-3	TRBV9	TGTGCCAGCAGCGTAGGTAACAGGGCCACAGATACGCAGTATTTT	CASSVGNRATDTQYF
TRBD1	-	TRBJ1-1	TRBV29-1	TGCAGCGTGGCGGCGGGGACAGGGGGAAGTGAAGCTTTCTTT	CSVAAGTGGSEAFF